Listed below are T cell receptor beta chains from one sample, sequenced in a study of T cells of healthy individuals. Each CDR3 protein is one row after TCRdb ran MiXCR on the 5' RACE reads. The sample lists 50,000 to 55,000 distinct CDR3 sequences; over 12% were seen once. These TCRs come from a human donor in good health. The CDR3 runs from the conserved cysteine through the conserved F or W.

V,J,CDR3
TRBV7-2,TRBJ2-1,CASSLGGSNNEQFF
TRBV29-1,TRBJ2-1,CSASSGRLYNEQFF
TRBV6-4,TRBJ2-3,CASSDGAGGDTQYF
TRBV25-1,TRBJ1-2,CASSLWTGSYGYTF
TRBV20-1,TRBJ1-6,CSARGAGSETPLHF
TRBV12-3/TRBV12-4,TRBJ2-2,CASSWAGGGNGELFF
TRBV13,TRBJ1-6,CASSGTVYNSPLHF
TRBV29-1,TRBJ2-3,CSVQGSGLTGTQYF
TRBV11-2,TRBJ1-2,CASSPAVSRKLTGYTF
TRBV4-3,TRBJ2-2,CASSQDPGKNTGELFF
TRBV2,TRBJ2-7,CASSFGAEQYF
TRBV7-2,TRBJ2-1,CASSEVAGAPYNEQFF
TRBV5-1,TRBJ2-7,CASSPAGGYEQYF
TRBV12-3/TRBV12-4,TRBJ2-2,CASVGDRGTGELFF
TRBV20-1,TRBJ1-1,CSARDGAVMNTEAFF
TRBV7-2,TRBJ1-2,CASSAVLRSSTLDGYTF
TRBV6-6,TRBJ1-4,CASSYPPTRKLFF
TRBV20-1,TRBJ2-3,CSATLGVALDTQYF
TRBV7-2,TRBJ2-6,CASSASQSGANVLTF
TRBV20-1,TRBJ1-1,CSAGTGTTEAFF
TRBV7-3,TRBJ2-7,CASSSSGTSMEQYF
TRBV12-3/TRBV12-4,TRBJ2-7,CASSYVRNYEQYF
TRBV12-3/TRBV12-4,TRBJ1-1,CASSSRNTEAFF
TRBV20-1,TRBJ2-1,CSAKGQGNEQFF
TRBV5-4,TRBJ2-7,CASSRQGPPYEQYF
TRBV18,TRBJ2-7,CASSPTRAYEQYF
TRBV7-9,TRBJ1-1,CASSGGASTGLLNTEAFF
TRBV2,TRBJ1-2,CATQIEDSSFYGYTF
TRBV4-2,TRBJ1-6,CASSQDAGKFSPLHF
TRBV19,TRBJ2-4,CASTPAGPGGNIQYF
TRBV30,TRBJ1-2,CAWKGQGSGYTF
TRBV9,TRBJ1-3,CASSVTGTGNTIYF
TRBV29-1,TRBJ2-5,CSVELAGHPRETQYF
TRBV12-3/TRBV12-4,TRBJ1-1,CASSLQTLNTEAFF
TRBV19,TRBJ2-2,CASIQTGTGLTGELFF
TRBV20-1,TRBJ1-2,CSASDGRGLHGYTF
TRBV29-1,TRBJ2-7,CSVERDGSYEQYF
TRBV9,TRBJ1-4,CASSVDRGGEKLFF
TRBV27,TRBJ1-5,CASSWGGGAGNQPQHF
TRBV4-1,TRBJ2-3,CASSQGLAGGLADTQYF
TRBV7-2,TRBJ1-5,CASTGQGLGQPQHF
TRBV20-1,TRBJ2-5,CSAMTSGERATQYF
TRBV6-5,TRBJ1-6,CASSDYNSPLHF
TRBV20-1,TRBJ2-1,CSAPGTGRKNEQFF
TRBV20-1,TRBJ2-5,CSARDGAGDRETQYF
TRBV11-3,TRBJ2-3,CASSYGTGGPDTQYF